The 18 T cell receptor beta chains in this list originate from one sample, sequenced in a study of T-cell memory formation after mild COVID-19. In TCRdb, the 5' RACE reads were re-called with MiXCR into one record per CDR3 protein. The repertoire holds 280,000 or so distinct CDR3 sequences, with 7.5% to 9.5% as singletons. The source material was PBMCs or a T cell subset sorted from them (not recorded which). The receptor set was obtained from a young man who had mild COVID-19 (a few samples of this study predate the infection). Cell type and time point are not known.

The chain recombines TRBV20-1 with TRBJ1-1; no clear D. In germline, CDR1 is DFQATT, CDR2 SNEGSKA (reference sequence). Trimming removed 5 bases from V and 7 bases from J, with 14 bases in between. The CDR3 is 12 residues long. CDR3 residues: CSAAGRYREAFF. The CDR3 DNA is TGCAGTGCTGCCGGGAGGTACCGTGAAGCTTTCTTT.

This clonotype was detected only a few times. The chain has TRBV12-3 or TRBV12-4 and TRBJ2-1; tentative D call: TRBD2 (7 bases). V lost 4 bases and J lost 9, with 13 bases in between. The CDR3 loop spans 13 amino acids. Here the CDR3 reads CASSSGGRGEQFF. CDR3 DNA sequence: TGTGCCAGCAGTTCCGGGGGGCGGGGTGAGCAGTTCTTC.

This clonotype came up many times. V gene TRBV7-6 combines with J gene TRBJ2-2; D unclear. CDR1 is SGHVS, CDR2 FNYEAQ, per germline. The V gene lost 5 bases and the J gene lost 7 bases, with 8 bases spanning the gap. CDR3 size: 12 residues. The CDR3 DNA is TGTGCCAGCAGCCCCTTTATCGGGGAGCTGTTTTTT. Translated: CASSPFIGELFF.

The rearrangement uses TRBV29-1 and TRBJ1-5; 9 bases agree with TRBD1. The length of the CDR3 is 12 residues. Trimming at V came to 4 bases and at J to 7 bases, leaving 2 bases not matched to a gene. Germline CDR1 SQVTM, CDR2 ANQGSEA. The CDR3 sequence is CSVGTGVQPQHF. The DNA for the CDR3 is TGCAGCGTTGGGACAGGGGTGCAGCCCCAGCATTTT.

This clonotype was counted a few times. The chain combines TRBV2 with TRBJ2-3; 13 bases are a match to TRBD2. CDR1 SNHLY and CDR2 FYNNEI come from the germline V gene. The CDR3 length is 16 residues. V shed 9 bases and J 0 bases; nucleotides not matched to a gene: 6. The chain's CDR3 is CARGGLAGSSTDTQYF. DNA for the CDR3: TGTGCCAGGGGGGGACTAGCGGGGTCCAGCACAGATACGCAGTATTTT.

DNA of the CDR3: TGTGCCAGCAGCTCCCAGGGTGGAGCGGGGGCATACAATGAGCAGTTCTTC. As protein: CASSSQGGAGAYNEQFF. The chain uses TRBV11-3 and TRBJ2-1, with 8 bases identical to TRBD2. The germline gives CDR1 SGHNT, CDR2 YENEEA. The CDR3 contains 17 residues. V lost 4 bases and J lost 4; bases outside the gene matches: 12.

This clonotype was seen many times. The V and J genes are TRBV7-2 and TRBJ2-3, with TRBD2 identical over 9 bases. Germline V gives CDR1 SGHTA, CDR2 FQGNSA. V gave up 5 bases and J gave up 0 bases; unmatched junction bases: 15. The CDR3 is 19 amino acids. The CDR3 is CASSLPISGGHSSTDTQYF. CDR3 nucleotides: TGTGCCAGCAGCCTCCCGATTAGCGGGGGCCACTCTAGCACAGATACGCAGTATTTT. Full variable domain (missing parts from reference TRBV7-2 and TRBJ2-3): GAGVSQSPSNKVTEKGKDVELRCDPISGHTALYWYRQSLGQGLEFLIYFQGNSAPDKSGLPSDRFSAERTGGSVSTLTIQRTQQEDSAVYLCASSLPISGGHSSTDTQYFGPGTRLTVL.

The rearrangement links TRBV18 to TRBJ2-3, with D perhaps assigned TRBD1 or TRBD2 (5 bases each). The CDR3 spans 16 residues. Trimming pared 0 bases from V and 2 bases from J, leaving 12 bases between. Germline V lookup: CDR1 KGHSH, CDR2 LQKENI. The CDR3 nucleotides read TGTGCCAGCTCACCACCCAGAGGGGTACACACAGATACGCAGTATTTT. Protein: CASSPPRGVHTDTQYF.

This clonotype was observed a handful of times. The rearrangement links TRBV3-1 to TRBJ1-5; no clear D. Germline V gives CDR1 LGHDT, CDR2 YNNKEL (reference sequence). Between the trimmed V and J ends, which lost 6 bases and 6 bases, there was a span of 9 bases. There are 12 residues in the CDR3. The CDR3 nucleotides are TGTGCCAGCAGTCACACGGGTCAGCCCCAGCATTTT. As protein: CASSHTGQPQHF.

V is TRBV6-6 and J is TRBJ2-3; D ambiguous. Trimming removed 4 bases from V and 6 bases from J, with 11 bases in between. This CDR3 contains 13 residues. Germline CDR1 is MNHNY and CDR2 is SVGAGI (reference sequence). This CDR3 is CASSWAEGDTQYF. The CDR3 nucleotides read TGTGCCAGCAGTTGGGCAGAAGGGGATACGCAGTATTTT.

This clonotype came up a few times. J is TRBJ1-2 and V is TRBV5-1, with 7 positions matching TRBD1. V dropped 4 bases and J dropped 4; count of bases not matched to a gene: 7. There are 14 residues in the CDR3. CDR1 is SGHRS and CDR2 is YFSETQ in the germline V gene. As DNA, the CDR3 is TGCGCCAGCAGCCCAACCTCAGGGGGCTATGGCTACACCTTC. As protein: CASSPTSGGYGYTF. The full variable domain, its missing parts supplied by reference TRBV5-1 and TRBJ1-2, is KAGVTQTPRYLIKTRGQQVTLSCSPISGHRSVSWYQQTPGQGLQFLFEYFSETQRNKGNFPGRFSGRQFSNSRSEMNVSTLELGDSALYLCASSPTSGGYGYTFGSGTRLTVV.

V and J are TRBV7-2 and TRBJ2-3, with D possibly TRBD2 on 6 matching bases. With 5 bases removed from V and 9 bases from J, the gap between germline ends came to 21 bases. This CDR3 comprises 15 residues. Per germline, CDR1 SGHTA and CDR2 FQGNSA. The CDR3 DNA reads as TGTGCCAGCAGCCCATGGGCGGGGAGGACGGGCACGCAGTATTTT. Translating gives CASSPWAGRTGTQYF.

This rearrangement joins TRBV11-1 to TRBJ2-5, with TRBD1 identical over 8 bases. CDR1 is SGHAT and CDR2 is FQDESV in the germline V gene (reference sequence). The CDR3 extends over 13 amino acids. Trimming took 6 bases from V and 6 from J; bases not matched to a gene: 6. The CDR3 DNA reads TGTGCCAGCAGTCACAGGGGGAAAAAGACCCAGTACTTC. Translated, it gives CASSHRGKKTQYF.

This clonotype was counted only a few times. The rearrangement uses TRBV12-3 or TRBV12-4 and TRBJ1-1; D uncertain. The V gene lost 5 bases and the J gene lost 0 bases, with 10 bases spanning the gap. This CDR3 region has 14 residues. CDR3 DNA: TGTGCCAGCAGTCCGGTACAGCTGAACACTGAAGCTTTCTTT. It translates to CASSPVQLNTEAFF.

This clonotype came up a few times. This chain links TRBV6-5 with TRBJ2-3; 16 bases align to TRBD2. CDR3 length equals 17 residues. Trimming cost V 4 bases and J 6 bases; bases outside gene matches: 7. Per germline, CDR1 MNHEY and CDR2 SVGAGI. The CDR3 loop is CASSLTGTSGGVDTQYF. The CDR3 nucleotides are TGTGCCAGCAGTTTAACCGGGACTAGCGGGGGGGTTGATACGCAGTATTTT.

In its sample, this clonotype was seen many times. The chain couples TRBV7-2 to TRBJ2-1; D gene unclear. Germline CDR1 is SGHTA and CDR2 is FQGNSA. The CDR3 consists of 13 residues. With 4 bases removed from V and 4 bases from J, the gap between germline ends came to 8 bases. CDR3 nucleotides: TGTGCCAGCAGCTCCTACTGGTACAATGAGCAGTTCTTC. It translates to CASSSYWYNEQFF.

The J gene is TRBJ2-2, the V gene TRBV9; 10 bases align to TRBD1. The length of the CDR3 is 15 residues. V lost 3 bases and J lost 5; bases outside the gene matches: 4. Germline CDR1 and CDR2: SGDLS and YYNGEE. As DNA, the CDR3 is TGTGCCAGCAGCGCCCCGGGACAGGGGACCGGGGAGCTGTTTTTT. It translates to CASSAPGQGTGELFF.

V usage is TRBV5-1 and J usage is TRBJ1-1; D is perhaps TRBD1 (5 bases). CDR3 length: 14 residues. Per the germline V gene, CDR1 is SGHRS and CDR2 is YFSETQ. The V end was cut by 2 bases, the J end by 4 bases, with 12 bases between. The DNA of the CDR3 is TGCGCCAGCAGCTTCGAACTTGGGGGCACTGAAGCTTTCTTT. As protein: CASSFELGGTEAFF.